Given below is one TCR beta chain in context. Other DNA variants within this sample encode the same CDR3. These data originate in a study of blood T cell repertoires in COVID-19. Looked up from germline, CDR1 is MNHEY and CDR2 is SMNVEV (reference sequence). This CDR3 is 16 amino acids long. V trimming: 2 bases; J trimming: 0 bases; junction bases outside the gene matches: 4. Assay: immunoSEQ multiplex PCR; the TCRdb copy retains only in-frame clones and omits some. Of around 140,000 clones in the sample, 60% to 85% were seen once. The source of this sequence is a man aged 45-65 years with acute or convalescent COVID-19. The sample was peripheral blood. The rearrangement joins TRBV27 to TRBJ2-1; 7 nucleotides line up with TRBD2. CDR3 bases: TGTGCCAGCAGTTTAGCAAGCGGGGACTCCTACAATGAGCAGTTCTTC. Translation: CASSLASGDSYNEQFF.